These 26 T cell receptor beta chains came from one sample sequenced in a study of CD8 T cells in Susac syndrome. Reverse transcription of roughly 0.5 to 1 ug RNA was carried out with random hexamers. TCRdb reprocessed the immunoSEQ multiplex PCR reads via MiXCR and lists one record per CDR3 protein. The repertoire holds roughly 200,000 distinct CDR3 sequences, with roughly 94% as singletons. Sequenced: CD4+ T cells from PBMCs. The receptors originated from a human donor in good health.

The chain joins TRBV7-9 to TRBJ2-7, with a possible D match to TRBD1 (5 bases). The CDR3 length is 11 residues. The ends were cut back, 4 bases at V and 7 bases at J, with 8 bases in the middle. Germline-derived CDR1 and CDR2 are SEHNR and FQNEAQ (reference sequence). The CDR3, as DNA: TGTGCCAGCAGCTCGACAGATGAGCAGTACTTC. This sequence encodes CASSSTDEQYF.

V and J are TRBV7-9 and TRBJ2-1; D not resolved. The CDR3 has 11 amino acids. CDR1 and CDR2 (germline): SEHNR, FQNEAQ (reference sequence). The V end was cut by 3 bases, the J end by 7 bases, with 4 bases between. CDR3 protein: CASSFVNEQFF. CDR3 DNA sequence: TGTGCCAGCAGCTTTGTGAATGAGCAGTTCTTC.

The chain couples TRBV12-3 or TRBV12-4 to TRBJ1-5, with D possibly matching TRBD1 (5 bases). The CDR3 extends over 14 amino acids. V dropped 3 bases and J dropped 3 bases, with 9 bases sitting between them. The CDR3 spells CASSLGQINQPQHF. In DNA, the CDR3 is TGTGCCAGCAGTTTGGGGCAGATCAATCAGCCCCAGCATTTT.

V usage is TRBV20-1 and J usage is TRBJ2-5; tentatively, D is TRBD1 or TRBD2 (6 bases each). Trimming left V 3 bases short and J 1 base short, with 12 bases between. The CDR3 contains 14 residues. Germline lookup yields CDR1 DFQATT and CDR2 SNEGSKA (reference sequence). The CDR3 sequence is CSASPPGAQETQYF. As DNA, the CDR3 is TGCAGTGCTAGCCCCCCGGGGGCCCAAGAGACCCAGTACTTC.

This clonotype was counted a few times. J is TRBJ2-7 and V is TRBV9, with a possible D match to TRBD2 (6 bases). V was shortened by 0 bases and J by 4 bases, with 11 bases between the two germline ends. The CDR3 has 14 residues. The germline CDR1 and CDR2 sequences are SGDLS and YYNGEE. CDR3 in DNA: TGTGCCAGCAGCGTAGAGGAGGGACCATACGAGCAGTACTTC. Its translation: CASSVEEGPYEQYF.

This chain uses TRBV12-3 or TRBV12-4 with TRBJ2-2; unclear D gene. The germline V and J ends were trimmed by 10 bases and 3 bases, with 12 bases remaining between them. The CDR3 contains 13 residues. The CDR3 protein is CANPNRYTGELFF. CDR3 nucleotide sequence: TGTGCCAACCCTAACAGATACACCGGGGAGCTGTTTTTT.

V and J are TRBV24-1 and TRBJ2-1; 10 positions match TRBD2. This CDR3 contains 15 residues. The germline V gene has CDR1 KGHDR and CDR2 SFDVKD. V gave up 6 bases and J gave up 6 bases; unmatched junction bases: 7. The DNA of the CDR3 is TGTGCCACCAGTTCCACGGGACTAGCGTTCAATGAGCAGTTCTTC. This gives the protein CATSSTGLAFNEQFF.

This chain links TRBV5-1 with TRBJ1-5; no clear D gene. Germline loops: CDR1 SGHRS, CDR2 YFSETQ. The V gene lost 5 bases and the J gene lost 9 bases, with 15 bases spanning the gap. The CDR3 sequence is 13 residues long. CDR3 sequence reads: CASSPEIGTPQHF. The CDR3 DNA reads TGCGCCAGCAGTCCCGAAATCGGCACGCCCCAGCATTTT.

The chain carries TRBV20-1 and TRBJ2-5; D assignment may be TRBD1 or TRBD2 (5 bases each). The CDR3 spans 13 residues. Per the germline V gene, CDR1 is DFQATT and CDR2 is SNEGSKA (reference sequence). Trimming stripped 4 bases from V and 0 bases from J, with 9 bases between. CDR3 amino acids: CSANGGYQETQYF. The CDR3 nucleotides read TGCAGTGCTAATGGGGGTTACCAAGAGACCCAGTACTTC.

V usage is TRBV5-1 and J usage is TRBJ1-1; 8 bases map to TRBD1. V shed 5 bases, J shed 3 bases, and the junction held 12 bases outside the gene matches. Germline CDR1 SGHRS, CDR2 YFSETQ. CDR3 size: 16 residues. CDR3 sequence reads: CASRSTGGGSDTEAFF. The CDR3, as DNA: TGCGCCAGCAGATCCACAGGGGGTGGGTCCGACACTGAAGCTTTCTTT.

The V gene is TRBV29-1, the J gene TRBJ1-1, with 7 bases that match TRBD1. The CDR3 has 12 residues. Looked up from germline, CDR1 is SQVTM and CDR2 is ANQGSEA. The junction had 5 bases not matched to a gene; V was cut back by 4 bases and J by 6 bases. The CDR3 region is CSVARRGSEAFF. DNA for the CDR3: TGCAGCGTTGCCCGCAGGGGGTCTGAAGCTTTCTTT.

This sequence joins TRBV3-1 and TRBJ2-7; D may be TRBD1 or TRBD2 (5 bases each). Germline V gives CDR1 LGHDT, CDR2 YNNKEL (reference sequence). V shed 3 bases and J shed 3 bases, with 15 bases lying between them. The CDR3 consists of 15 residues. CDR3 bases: TGTGCCAGCAGCCAGTTCACCGGGACGGACTACGAGCAGTACGTC. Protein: CASSQFTGTDYEQYV.

CDR3 sequence reads: CASSYGGRYEQYV. The CDR3 DNA sequence: TGTGCCAGCAGTTACGGGGGCCGCTACGAGCAGTACGTC. This sequence joins TRBV28 and TRBJ2-7; TRBD1 or TRBD2 may be the D gene (6 bases each). V dropped 4 bases and J dropped 3 bases, with 10 bases sitting between them. Germline V CDR1 and CDR2: MDHEN, SYDVKM. This CDR3 is built from 13 residues.

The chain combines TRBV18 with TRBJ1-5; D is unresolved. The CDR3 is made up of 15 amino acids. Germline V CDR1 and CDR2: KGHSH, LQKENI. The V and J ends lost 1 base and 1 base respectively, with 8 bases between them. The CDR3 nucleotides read TGTGCCAGCTCACCACAGCACGGAAGCAATCAGCCCCAGCATTTT. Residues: CASSPQHGSNQPQHF.

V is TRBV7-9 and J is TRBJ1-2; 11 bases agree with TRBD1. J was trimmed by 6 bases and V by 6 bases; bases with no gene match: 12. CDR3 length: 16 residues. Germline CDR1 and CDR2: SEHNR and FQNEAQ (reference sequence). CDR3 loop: CASSFRSRTGGHGYTF. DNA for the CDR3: TGTGCCAGCAGTTTCCGTTCACGGACAGGGGGCCATGGCTACACCTTC.

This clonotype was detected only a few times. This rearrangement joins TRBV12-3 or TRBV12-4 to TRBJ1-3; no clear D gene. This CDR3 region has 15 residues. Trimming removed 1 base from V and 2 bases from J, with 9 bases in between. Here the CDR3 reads CASSLEGGTGNTIYF. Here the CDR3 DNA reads TGTGCCAGCAGTTTAGAAGGAGGGACTGGAAACACCATATATTTT.

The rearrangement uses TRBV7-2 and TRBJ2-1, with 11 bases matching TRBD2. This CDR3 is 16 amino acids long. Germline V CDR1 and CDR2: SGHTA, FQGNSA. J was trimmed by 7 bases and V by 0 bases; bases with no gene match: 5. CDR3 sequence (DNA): TGTGCCAGCAGCTTAGCTAGCGGGGGGGCAGGAAATGAGCAGTTCTTC. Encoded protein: CASSLASGGAGNEQFF.

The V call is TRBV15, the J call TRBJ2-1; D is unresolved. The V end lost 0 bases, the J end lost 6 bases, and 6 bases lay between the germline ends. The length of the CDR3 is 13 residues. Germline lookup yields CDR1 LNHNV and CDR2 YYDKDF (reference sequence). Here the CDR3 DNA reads TGTGCCACCAGCAGAGAGTGGACCAATGAGCAGTTCTTC. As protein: CATSREWTNEQFF.

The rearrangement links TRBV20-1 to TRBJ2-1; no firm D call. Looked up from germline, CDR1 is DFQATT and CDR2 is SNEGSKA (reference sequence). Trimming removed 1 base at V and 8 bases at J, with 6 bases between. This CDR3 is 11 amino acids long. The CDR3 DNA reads TGCAGTGCTAGAGTTAGTGATGAGCAGTTCTTC. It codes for CSARVSDEQFF.

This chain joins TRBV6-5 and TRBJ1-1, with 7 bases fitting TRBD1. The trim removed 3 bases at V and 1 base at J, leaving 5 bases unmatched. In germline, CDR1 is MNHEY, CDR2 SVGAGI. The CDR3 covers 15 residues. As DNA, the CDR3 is TGTGCCAGCAGTTATTACGGGACAGAGAACACTGAAGCTTTCTTT. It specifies CASSYYGTENTEAFF.

CDR3: CASSMTSGSSYEQYV. CDR3 in DNA: TGTGCCAGCAGCATGACTAGCGGAAGCTCCTACGAGCAGTACGTC. The chain links TRBV3-1 to TRBJ2-7; TRBD2 matches 9 bases. CDR1 is LGHDT, CDR2 YNNKEL, per germline (reference sequence). The CDR3 totals 15 residues. The J segment lost 0 bases and the V segment lost 5 bases, leaving 5 bases of the junction unmatched.

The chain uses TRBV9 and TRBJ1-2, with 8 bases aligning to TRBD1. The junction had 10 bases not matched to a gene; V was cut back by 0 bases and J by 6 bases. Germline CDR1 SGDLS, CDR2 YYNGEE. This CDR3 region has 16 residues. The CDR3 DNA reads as TGTGCCAGCAGCGTAGATCCCGGCCCGACAGGGGATGGCTACACCTTC. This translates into CASSVDPGPTGDGYTF.

CDR3: CASSRQGGGYTF. The CDR3 bases are TGTGCCAGCAGTCGACAGGGTGGTGGCTACACCTTC. The rearrangement joins TRBV28 to TRBJ1-2; 7 bases match TRBD1. V shed 5 bases and J 7 bases; nucleotides not matched to a gene: 4. The CDR3 runs to 12 residues. CDR1 and CDR2 from the germline V gene are MDHEN and SYDVKM.

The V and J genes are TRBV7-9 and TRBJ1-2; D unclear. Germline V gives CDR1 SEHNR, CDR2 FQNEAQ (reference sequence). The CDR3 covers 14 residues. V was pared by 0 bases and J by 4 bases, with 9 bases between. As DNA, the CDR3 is TGTGCCAGCAGCTTAGCGATGGACTCCTATGGCTACACCTTC. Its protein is CASSLAMDSYGYTF.

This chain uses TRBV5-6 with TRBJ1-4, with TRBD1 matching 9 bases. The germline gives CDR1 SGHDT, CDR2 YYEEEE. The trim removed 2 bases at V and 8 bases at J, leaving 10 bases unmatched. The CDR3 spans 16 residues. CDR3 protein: CASSFSGTGFGEKLFF. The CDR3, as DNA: TGTGCCAGCAGCTTTAGCGGGACAGGGTTTGGAGAAAAACTGTTTTTT.

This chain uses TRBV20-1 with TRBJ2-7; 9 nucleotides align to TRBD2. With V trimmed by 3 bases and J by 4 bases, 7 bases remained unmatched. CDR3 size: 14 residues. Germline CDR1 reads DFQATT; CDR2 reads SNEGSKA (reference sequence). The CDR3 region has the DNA TGCAGTGCTAGGGTAGCGGGGGTTGTATACGAGCAGTACTTC. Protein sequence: CSARVAGVVYEQYF.